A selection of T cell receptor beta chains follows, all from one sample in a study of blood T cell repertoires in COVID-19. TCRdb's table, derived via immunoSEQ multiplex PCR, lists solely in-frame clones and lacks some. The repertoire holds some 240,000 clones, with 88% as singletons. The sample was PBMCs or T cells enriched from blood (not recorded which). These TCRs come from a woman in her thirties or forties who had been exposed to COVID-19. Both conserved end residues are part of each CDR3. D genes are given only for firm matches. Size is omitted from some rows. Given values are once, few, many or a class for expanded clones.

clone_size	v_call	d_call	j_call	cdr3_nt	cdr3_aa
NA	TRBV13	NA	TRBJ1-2	TGTGCCAGCAGCTTCGGACACATTAACTATGGCTACACCTTC	CASSFGHINYGYTF
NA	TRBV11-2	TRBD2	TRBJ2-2	TGTGCCAGCAGCTCACGGACTAGCGGGAAGGGTTGGAACACCGGGGAGCTGTTTTTT	CASSSRTSGKGWNTGELFF
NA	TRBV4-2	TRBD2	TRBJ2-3	TGTGCCAGCGGACTAGCGGGCACAGATACGCAGTATTTT	CASGLAGTDTQYF
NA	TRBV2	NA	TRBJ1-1	TGTGCCAGCAGTGTAGGGGGTGCGAACACTGAAGCTTTCTTT	CASSVGGANTEAFF
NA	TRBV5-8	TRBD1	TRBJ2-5	TGTGCCAGCAGCTCTCAGACAGGGCCCAAAGAGACCCAGTACTTC	CASSSQTGPKETQYF
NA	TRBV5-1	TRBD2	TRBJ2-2	TGCGCCAGCAGCCGAGGGACTAGGAACACCGGGGAGCTGTTTTTT	CASSRGTRNTGELFF
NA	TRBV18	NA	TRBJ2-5	TGTGCCAGCTCACCCGGGAAAGAGACCCAGTACTTC	CASSPGKETQYF
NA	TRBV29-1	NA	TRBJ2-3	TGCAGCGTTGCCCCGGGACAAATATCCACAGATACGCAGTATTTT	CSVAPGQISTDTQYF
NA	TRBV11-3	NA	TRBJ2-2	TGTGCCAGCAGCCCGCGTGCCGGGGAGCTGTTTTTT	CASSPRAGELFF
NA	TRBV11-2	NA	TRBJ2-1	TGTGCCAGCAGCCTCTCCCGGGAATATGGGCAGTTCTTC	CASSLSREYGQFF
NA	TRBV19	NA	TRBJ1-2	TGTGCCAGTAGCCCTGAAGACAGGTCTGCAGGAAACACCTTC	CASSPEDRSAGNTF
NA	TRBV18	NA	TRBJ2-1	TGTGCCAGCTCACCACACACAGGGACCCAAGATGAGCAGTTCTTC	CASSPHTGTQDEQFF
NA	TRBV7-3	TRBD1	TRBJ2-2	TGTGCCAGCAGTGAAGGGGGCCGTAACACCGGGGAGCTGTTTTTT	CASSEGGRNTGELFF
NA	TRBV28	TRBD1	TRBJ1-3	TGTGCCAGCAGTTTATCCACGGACAGGGCTGGAAACACCATATATTTT	CASSLSTDRAGNTIYF
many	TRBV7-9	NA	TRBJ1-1	TGTGCCAGCAGCTTACTCAACACTGAAGCTTTCTTT	CASSLLNTEAFF
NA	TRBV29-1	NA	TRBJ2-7	TGCAGCGTTGCTCGGGGTTCCTACGAGCAGTACTTC	CSVARGSYEQYF
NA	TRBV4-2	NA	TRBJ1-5	TGTGCCAGCAGCCAAGATCCGGTTTTCAATCAGCCCCAGCATTTT	CASSQDPVFNQPQHF
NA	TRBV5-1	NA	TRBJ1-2	TGCGCCAGCAGCTTGGTGGGGGCCTCTGGCTACACCTTC	CASSLVGASGYTF
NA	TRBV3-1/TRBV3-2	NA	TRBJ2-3	TGTGCCAGCAGCCAAGACAAACTAGAAAACACAGATACGCAGTATTTT	CASSQDKLENTDTQYF
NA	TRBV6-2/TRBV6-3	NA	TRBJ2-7	TGTGCCAGCAGTTATACAGGGTACGAGCAGTACTTC	CASSYTGYEQYF
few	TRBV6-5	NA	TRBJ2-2	TGTGCCAGCCGGGGGTTCGGAAGCACCGGGGAGCTGTTTTTT	CASRGFGSTGELFF
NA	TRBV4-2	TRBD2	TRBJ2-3	TGTGCCAGCAGCCACCCCGCCGGGACTAGCGGGAATGGGTGGAATACGCAGTATTTT	CASSHPAGTSGNGWNTQYF
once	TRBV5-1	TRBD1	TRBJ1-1	TGTGCCAGCAGCTCGTCAGGGGGCGCCTACACTGAAGCTTTCTTT	CASSSSGGAYTEAFF
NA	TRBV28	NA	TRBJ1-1	TGTGCCAGCAGTTTGGTCAGGGGAAGAGGGACTGAAGCTTTCTTT	CASSLVRGRGTEAFF